The 25 T cell receptor beta chains listed next were all sequenced from one sample in a study of blood T cell repertoires in COVID-19. TCRdb's table, derived via immunoSEQ multiplex PCR, lists solely in-frame clones and lacks some. The data hold 100,000 or so clones, with about 90% observed a single time. The specimen was peripheral blood. These receptors were taken from a woman between 25 and 40 years old with acute or convalescent COVID-19.

This clone was observed once. This sequence joins TRBV7-3 and TRBJ2-7; 7 nucleotides line up with TRBD1. With 5 bases clipped from V and 0 bases from J, the junction kept 4 bases outside the gene matches. This CDR3 region has 14 residues. Germline assignment: CDR1 SGHTA and CDR2 FQGTGA. The CDR3, as DNA: TGTGCCAGCAGCGCCCAGGGGGACTCCTACGAGCAGTACTTC. Translation: CASSAQGDSYEQYF. Full variable domain (remainder filled in from reference TRBV7-3 and TRBJ2-7): GAGVSQTPSNKVTEKGKYVELRCDPISGHTALYWYRQSLGQGPEFLIYFQGTGAADDSGLPNDRFFAVRPEGSVSTLKIQRTERGDSAVYLCASSAQGDSYEQYFGPGTRLTVT.

The chain links TRBV11-3 to TRBJ2-1; the match to TRBD2 covers 11 bases. The CDR3 runs to 16 residues. V lost 5 bases to trimming and J lost 7 bases; unmatched junction nucleotides: 10. Germline loops: CDR1 SGHNT, CDR2 YENEEA. Here the CDR3 DNA reads TGTGCCAGCAGCCTGACCTCTAGCGGGGGGAGAAATGAGCAGTTCTTC. Translation gives CASSLTSSGGRNEQFF.

V gene TRBV27 combines with J gene TRBJ1-2, with D possibly TRBD1 on 5 matching bases. The CDR3 runs to 15 residues. Trimming removed 6 bases from V and 3 bases from J, with 17 bases in between. CDR1 is MNHEY and CDR2 is SMNVEV in the germline V gene (reference sequence). The CDR3: CASRDTGERDYGYTF. CDR3 bases: TGTGCCAGCAGGGATACGGGGGAAAGGGACTATGGCTACACCTTC.

The CDR3 DNA follows: TGTGCCAGCAGCCCGACTTCCGACGAGCAGTACTTC. Translation gives CASSPTSDEQYF. The genes are TRBV11-2 and TRBJ2-7; D is unresolved. V lost 5 bases and J lost 5, with 10 bases in between. The CDR3 runs 12 residues. The germline V gene has CDR1 SGHAT and CDR2 FQNNGV.

The chain links TRBV6-6 to TRBJ2-7, with D perhaps TRBD1 (6 bases). The CDR3 has 13 residues. Per the germline V gene, CDR1 is MNHNY and CDR2 is SVGAGI (reference sequence). Deletions cut 2 bases from V and 7 bases from J, with 12 bases between. As DNA, the CDR3 is TGTGCCAGCAGTTACACTACAGGGCAGGAGCAGTACTTC. It is translated as CASSYTTGQEQYF.

The rearrangement uses TRBV2 and TRBJ1-2; the D is unclear. Trimming left V 0 bases short and J 8 bases short, with 16 bases between. The CDR3 is made up of 15 amino acids. Germline CDR1 reads SNHLY; CDR2 reads FYNNEI. CDR3 DNA sequence: TGTGCCAGCAGTGAAGCTCTCCGGCAGGAGGAAGGCTACACCTTC. The encoded protein is CASSEALRQEEGYTF.

In its sample, this clone was seen a few times. The chain has TRBV7-3 and TRBJ1-1; possible D gene TRBD1, 6 bases. The CDR3 loop spans 13 amino acids. The V end lost 5 bases, the J end lost 2 bases, and 9 bases lay between the germline ends. Looked up from germline, CDR1 is SGHTA and CDR2 is FQGTGA. Here the CDR3 reads CASSVQGNTEAFF. The DNA for the CDR3 is TGTGCCAGCAGCGTACAGGGTAACACTGAAGCTTTCTTT.

This chain links TRBV7-9 with TRBJ1-6; 9 bases fit TRBD1. This CDR3 region has 16 residues. CDR1 and CDR2 (germline): SEHNR, FQNEAQ (reference sequence). J was trimmed by 10 bases and V by 6 bases; bases with no gene match: 13. In nucleotides, the CDR3 is TGTGCCAGCAGTGGACAGGGGACGACTGCTACGTCACCCCTCCACTTT. Translation: CASSGQGTTATSPLHF.

This rearrangement joins TRBV28 to TRBJ1-2, with 11 bases matching TRBD1. CDR1 is MDHEN and CDR2 is SYDVKM in the germline V gene. V lost 5 bases to trimming and J lost 9 bases; unmatched junction nucleotides: 8. This CDR3 is built from 14 residues. This CDR3 reads CASSPGQGVVRYTF. The CDR3 nucleotides are TGTGCCAGCAGTCCGGGACAGGGGGTAGTTCGCTACACCTTC.

The V and J genes are TRBV5-4 and TRBJ2-3; 7 bases are a match to TRBD1. Germline loops: CDR1 SGHNT, CDR2 YYREEE (reference sequence). The CDR3 is made up of 14 amino acids. V lost 2 bases, J lost 5 bases, and 5 bases stayed unmatched. The CDR3 reads CASSFTGEGDTQYF. The CDR3 DNA sequence: TGTGCCAGCAGCTTTACAGGGGAAGGAGATACGCAGTATTTT.

The chain carries TRBV7-3 and TRBJ2-5; 9 bases line up with TRBD2. The trim removed 0 bases at V and 3 bases at J, leaving 2 bases unmatched. The germline V gene has CDR1 SGHTA and CDR2 FQGTGA. The length of the CDR3 is 15 residues. DNA for the CDR3: TGTGCCAGCAGCTTAACGGGACTAGCTGAAGAGACCCAGTACTTC. It specifies CASSLTGLAEETQYF.

The J gene is TRBJ1-2, the V gene TRBV15; a weak D match, TRBD1 (5 bases). V lost 0 bases to trimming and J lost 5 bases, with 19 bases between them. CDR1 and CDR2 (germline): LNHNV, YYDKDF (reference sequence). CDR3 length: 17 amino acids. The CDR3 bases are TGTGCCACCAGCAGAGATCGGGGGATGGCGGGGAAATATGGCTACACCTTC. Protein sequence: CATSRDRGMAGKYGYTF.

The V gene is TRBV2, the J gene TRBJ2-7, with D maybe TRBD2 (6 bases). Trimming took off 6 bases at V and 1 base at J, with 7 bases between the two ends. This CDR3 has 12 amino acids. CDR1 is SNHLY and CDR2 is FYNNEI in the germline V gene. The CDR3 is CASRGGSYEQYF. In nucleotides, the CDR3 is TGTGCCAGCAGGGGGGGTTCCTACGAGCAGTACTTC.

The rearrangement links TRBV15 to TRBJ2-3; D is possibly TRBD2 (6 bases). The germline CDR1 and CDR2 sequences are LNHNV and YYDKDF (reference sequence). Trimming took off 4 bases at V and 0 bases at J, with 8 bases between the two ends. The CDR3 runs 14 residues. CDR3 protein: CATSTSGSTDTQYF. CDR3 nucleotides: TGTGCCACCAGCACAAGCGGGAGCACAGATACGCAGTATTTT.

This chain uses TRBV4-1 with TRBJ2-2; a weak D match, TRBD2 (6 bases). V lost 6 bases, J lost 7 bases, and 12 bases lay in between. This CDR3 has 13 amino acids. CDR1 MGHRA and CDR2 YSYEKL come from the germline V gene. The CDR3, as DNA: TGCGCCAGCAGGGAACATAGCGGCGGGGAGCTGTTTTTT. Translated: CASREHSGGELFF.

This chain links TRBV10-1 with TRBJ2-2, with D perhaps matching TRBD1 (6 bases). The CDR3 contains 15 residues. CDR1 is WNHNN, CDR2 SYGVQD, per germline (reference sequence). The germline V and J ends were trimmed by 4 bases and 6 bases, with 15 bases remaining between them. The CDR3: CASSGGRFGAGELFF. The CDR3 coding sequence is TGCGCCAGCAGTGGGGGGCGATTCGGGGCCGGGGAGCTGTTTTTT.

This chain links TRBV14 with TRBJ1-2, with TRBD1 identical over 7 bases. CDR3 length: 14 amino acids. Trimming cost V 6 bases and J 8 bases; bases outside gene matches: 12. The germline V gene encodes CDR1 SGHDN and CDR2 FVKESK. The CDR3 region has the DNA TGTGCCAGCAGTCATAATTACGGGACAGAAGGCTACACCTTC. It specifies CASSHNYGTEGYTF.

The chain employs TRBV2 and TRBJ1-2; D is uncertain. V lost 6 bases and J lost 7, with 18 bases in between. This CDR3 has 14 amino acids. Germline V gene data show CDR1 as SNHLY and CDR2 as FYNNEI. CDR3 DNA sequence: TGTGCCAGCAGCGACGGGGTACAGTCGCGTGGCTACACCTTC. Its protein is CASSDGVQSRGYTF.

The rearrangement links TRBV5-1 to TRBJ2-3, with D unclear. Germline assignment: CDR1 SGHRS and CDR2 YFSETQ. V was pared by 7 bases and J by 6 bases, with 9 bases between. The CDR3 totals 11 residues. This CDR3 is CASSEVDTQYF. CDR3 nucleotide sequence: TGCGCCAGCTCCGAGGTGGATACGCAGTATTTT.

Comment on this clone: The same CDR3 can be traced to other DNA sequences in this sample. This sequence joins TRBV28 and TRBJ2-7; D perhaps matches TRBD2 (5 bases). The CDR3 consists of 14 residues. Trimming shortened V by 2 bases and J by 0 bases, and 8 bases separated the two germline ends. CDR1 and CDR2 from the germline V gene are MDHEN and SYDVKM. CDR3 amino acids: CASSLGGSSYEQYF. The CDR3 coding sequence is TGTGCCAGCAGTTTAGGTGGGAGCTCCTACGAGCAGTACTTC.

A word on this clone: This same CDR3 is encoded by further DNA sequences in the sample. The chain is built from TRBV3-1 (or the pseudogene TRBV3-2) and TRBJ1-5; D is possibly TRBD1 (6 bases). Trimming took 3 bases from V and 9 from J, leaving 9 bases between them. From germline, CDR1 is LGHDT and CDR2 YNNKEL (reference sequence). The CDR3 has 12 residues. Here the CDR3 reads CASSQVGGPQHF. CDR3 in DNA: TGTGCCAGCAGCCAGGTAGGGGGGCCCCAGCATTTT.

This clone was observed once. The chain joins TRBV7-9 to TRBJ1-5; 7 bases fit TRBD1. This CDR3 is built from 15 residues. V shed 4 bases and J 4 bases; nucleotides not matched to a gene: 7. Germline CDR1 is SEHNR and CDR2 is FQNEAQ (reference sequence). This CDR3 is CASSSWDSANQPQHF. In nucleotides, the CDR3 is TGTGCCAGCAGCTCTTGGGACAGCGCTAATCAGCCCCAGCATTTT.

The rearrangement uses TRBV15 and TRBJ2-3; 8 nucleotides match TRBD1. Looked up from germline, CDR1 is LNHNV and CDR2 is YYDKDF (reference sequence). Trimming removed 7 bases from V and 4 bases from J; junction bases left unmatched: 7. The CDR3 consists of 14 residues. CDR3 sequence reads: CATTHDRGADTQYF. CDR3 DNA sequence: TGTGCCACCACCCACGACAGGGGTGCAGATACGCAGTATTTT.

The chain is built from TRBV13 and TRBJ2-7, with 8 bases identical to TRBD1. Germline CDR1 PRHDT, CDR2 FYEKMQ (reference sequence). CDR3 length: 15 amino acids. The junction had 7 bases not matched to a gene; V was cut back by 2 bases and J by 4 bases. Here the CDR3 reads CASSLSSRDRYEQYF. In nucleotides, the CDR3 is TGTGCCAGCAGCTTATCGTCCCGGGACAGGTACGAGCAGTACTTC.

V gene TRBV2 combines with J gene TRBJ2-4; TRBD1 might be the D (6 bases). V shed 7 bases and J shed 1 base, with 14 bases lying between them. CDR3 size: 15 residues. The germline gives CDR1 SNHLY, CDR2 FYNNEI. The DNA for the CDR3 is TGTGCCAGCAAAGGAGGACAGAGGGCCAAAAACATTCAGTACTTC. This codes for CASKGGQRAKNIQYF.